What follows are 16 T cell receptor beta chains derived from one specimen sequenced in a study of cytomegalovirus exposure and HLA in healthy donors. Assay used: immunoSEQ multiplex PCR; TCRdb lists only in-frame clones, some missing. The sample records under 250,000 clones, less than 90% being singletons. Sequenced material: PBMCs. The source is a man younger than 35 in good health and CMV-seropositive.

The CDR3 bases are TGTGCCAGCACTACAAGAAGTAGGGCTGGCTACACCTTC. Translation: CASTTRSRAGYTF. The chain carries TRBV6-1 and TRBJ1-2; no definite D call. This CDR3 is 13 amino acids long. V was trimmed by 7 bases and J by 7 bases, leaving 16 bases between them. From germline, CDR1 is MNHNS and CDR2 SASEGT.

V gene TRBV6-1 combines with J gene TRBJ2-4; tentative D call: TRBD1 (6 bases). V lost 5 bases and J lost 10, with 9 bases in between. CDR1 MNHNS and CDR2 SASEGT come from the germline V gene. CDR3 length: 11 amino acids. In DNA form, the CDR3 reads TGTGCCAGCAGTAAGGGACAAATTCAGTACTTC. This codes for CASSKGQIQYF.

V gene TRBV27 combines with J gene TRBJ2-3; 14 bases fit TRBD2. Germline loops: CDR1 MNHEY, CDR2 SMNVEV (reference sequence). This CDR3 spans 15 amino acids. V lost 6 bases and J lost 4; bases outside the gene matches: 3. The CDR3 coding sequence is TGTGCCAGCAGGTCGGGACTAGCGGGAGCAGATACGCAGTATTTT. It encodes CASRSGLAGADTQYF.

The V gene is TRBV10-3, the J gene TRBJ2-3; 15 positions agree with TRBD2. The CDR3 runs to 16 residues. The junction had 3 bases not matched to a gene; V was cut back by 3 bases and J by 5 bases. Germline values: CDR1 ENHRY, CDR2 SYGVKD. CDR3 DNA sequence: TGTGCCATCAGTGACCCGGGACTAGCGGGGGGAGATACGCAGTATTTT. As protein: CAISDPGLAGGDTQYF.

V and J are TRBV7-6 and TRBJ1-2, with D unresolved. The CDR3 contains 15 residues. V was shortened by 6 bases and J by 4 bases, with 18 bases between the two germline ends. CDR1 and CDR2 from the germline V gene are SGHVS and FNYEAQ. The CDR3 bases are TGTGCCAGCAGTCCAGGTCCTTCCGCCCCCTATGGCTACACCTTC. It translates to CASSPGPSAPYGYTF.

This chain joins TRBV27 and TRBJ1-1; D gene unclear. Per germline, CDR1 MNHEY and CDR2 SMNVEV (reference sequence). The CDR3 has 15 amino acids. V lost 4 bases to trimming and J lost 0 bases, with 12 bases between them. The CDR3 spells CASSSPRHMNTEAFF. The CDR3 nucleotides are TGTGCCAGCAGTTCGCCCCGACACATGAACACTGAAGCTTTCTTT.

The chain uses TRBV7-9 and TRBJ1-2; D is ambiguous. Trimming left V 3 bases short and J 4 bases short, with 15 bases between. Per the germline V gene, CDR1 is SEHNR and CDR2 is FQNEAQ (reference sequence). This CDR3 has 15 residues. The CDR3 loop is CASSFGPRRGYGYTF. CDR3 bases: TGTGCCAGCAGCTTCGGTCCCAGACGGGGCTATGGCTACACCTTC.

The rearrangement links TRBV19 to TRBJ2-7, with 8 bases identical to TRBD1. This CDR3 contains 14 residues. V gave up 5 bases and J gave up 1 base; unmatched junction bases: 4. CDR1 LNHDA and CDR2 SQIVND come from the germline V gene (reference sequence). The CDR3 DNA reads as TGTGCCAGTAGTTTCGACAGGGGATCCTACGAGCAGTACTTC. Amino acids: CASSFDRGSYEQYF.

This sequence joins TRBV6-5 and TRBJ2-2, with D hard to call. Trimming left V 0 bases short and J 3 bases short, with 5 bases between. Looked up from germline, CDR1 is MNHEY and CDR2 is SVGAGI. The CDR3 is 14 residues long. CDR3 nucleotides: TGTGCCAGCAGTTACTCCCTGGACACCGGGGAGCTGTTTTTT. Its protein is CASSYSLDTGELFF.

The J gene is TRBJ1-5, the V gene TRBV2; no definite D call. Trimming shortened V by 4 bases and J by 7 bases, and 20 bases separated the two germline ends. The CDR3 is made up of 16 amino acids. Germline V CDR1 and CDR2: SNHLY, FYNNEI. CDR3 DNA: TGTGCCAGCAGTGCCCAGGAGAGGCAGACGATGCAGCCCCAGCATTTT. Protein: CASSAQERQTMQPQHF.

The chain couples TRBV5-1 to TRBJ1-1; 7 bases agree with TRBD1. CDR3 length equals 15 residues. Germline assignment: CDR1 SGHRS and CDR2 YFSETQ. Trimming took 0 bases from V and 6 from J; bases not matched to a gene: 8. CDR3 DNA: TGCGCCAGCAGCTTGGGAATAAACAGGGGTGCTGAAGCTTTCTTT. This encodes CASSLGINRGAEAFF.

This sequence joins TRBV5-4 and TRBJ2-7, with D hard to call. V lost 3 bases and J lost 2, with 12 bases in between. CDR1 and CDR2 from the germline V gene are SGHNT and YYREEE (reference sequence). CDR3 length: 14 residues. CDR3 amino acids: CASSSDGGAYEQYF. CDR3 DNA: TGTGCCAGCAGCTCGGACGGTGGGGCCTACGAGCAGTACTTC.

V is TRBV28 and J is TRBJ1-1; a possible D gene is TRBD1 (5 bases). Trimming shortened V by 2 bases and J by 0 bases, and 13 bases separated the two germline ends. Germline-derived CDR1 and CDR2 are MDHEN and SYDVKM. The CDR3 length is 16 residues. The DNA of the CDR3 is TGTGCCAGCAGTTTAGGTTTGGGACCCCTGAACACTGAAGCTTTCTTT. Protein: CASSLGLGPLNTEAFF.

The chain uses TRBV2 and TRBJ2-1; D is uncertain. Germline V gene sequence: CDR1 SNHLY, CDR2 FYNNEI. Trimming removed 6 bases from V and 2 bases from J, with 8 bases in between. The CDR3 length is 13 residues. The CDR3 region has the DNA TGTGCCAGCAGGCCGGCACCCTACAATGAGCAGTTCTTC. Its protein product is CASRPAPYNEQFF.

V gene TRBV6-6 combines with J gene TRBJ1-2; 7 bases are a match to TRBD1. The V segment lost 6 bases and the J segment 4 bases; nucleotides outside the gene matches: 5. The V gene's germline CDR1 is MNHNY and CDR2 SVGAGI (reference sequence). This CDR3 is built from 13 residues. CDR3: CASSPGQLYGYTF. The CDR3 region has the DNA TGTGCCAGCAGCCCGGGACAGCTCTATGGCTACACCTTC.

V is TRBV27 and J is TRBJ1-4; D is uncertain. Between the trimmed V and J ends, which lost 4 bases and 7 bases, there was a span of 16 bases. Germline loops: CDR1 MNHEY, CDR2 SMNVEV (reference sequence). This CDR3 contains 15 residues. The CDR3 here is CASSYSGRPGEKLFF. CDR3 nucleotides: TGTGCCAGCAGTTACTCCGGGCGACCAGGTGAAAAACTGTTTTTT.